The clone carrying this TCR beta chain rates as medium-sized (0.01 to 0.1%). Since it is a stray read in a library aimed at alpha chains, this beta chain has a size that is not meaningful. These data originate in a study of spatial heterogeneity in lung cancer. Overall study: Within raw reads, each unique TCR and UMI combination appeared on average more than ten times.

Every cDNA TCR molecule received its own unique molecular identifier. Each CDR3 protein gets one entry after TCRdb re-called the 5' RACE reads with MiXCR. The table includes around 2,800 distinct CDR3 sequences, around 9.1% detected once. The sample's time point: sample taken at primary tumor resection. Whole RNA came from tumor, nontumor lung or frozen PBMC and was sequenced without being sorted. This sequence was found in a male donor with early-stage non-small cell lung cancer. Source: normal lung tissue next to the tumor, taken at surgery.

The CDR3 bases are TGTGCCAGCAGCACGGGACAGACCTACGAGCAGTACTTC. It specifies CASSTGQTYEQYF. The rearrangement joins TRBV11-2 to TRBJ2-7, with 7 positions matching TRBD1. CDR1 and CDR2 from the germline V gene are SGHAT and FQNNGV. V shed 5 bases, J shed 2 bases, and the junction held 3 bases outside the gene matches. The CDR3 is 13 residues long.